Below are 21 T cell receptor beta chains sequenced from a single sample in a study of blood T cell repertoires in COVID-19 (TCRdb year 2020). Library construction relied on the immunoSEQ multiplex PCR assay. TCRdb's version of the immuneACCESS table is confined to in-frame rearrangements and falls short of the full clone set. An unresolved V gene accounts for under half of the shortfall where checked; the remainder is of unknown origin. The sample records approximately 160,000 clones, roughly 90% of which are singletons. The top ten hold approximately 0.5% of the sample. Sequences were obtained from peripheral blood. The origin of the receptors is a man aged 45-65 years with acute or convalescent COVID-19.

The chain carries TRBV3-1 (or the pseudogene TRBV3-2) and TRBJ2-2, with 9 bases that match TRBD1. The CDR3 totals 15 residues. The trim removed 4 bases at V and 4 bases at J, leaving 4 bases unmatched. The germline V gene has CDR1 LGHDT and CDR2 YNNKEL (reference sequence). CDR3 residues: CASSPTGGGTGELFF. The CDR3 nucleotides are TGTGCCAGCAGCCCCACAGGGGGCGGCACCGGGGAGCTGTTTTTT.

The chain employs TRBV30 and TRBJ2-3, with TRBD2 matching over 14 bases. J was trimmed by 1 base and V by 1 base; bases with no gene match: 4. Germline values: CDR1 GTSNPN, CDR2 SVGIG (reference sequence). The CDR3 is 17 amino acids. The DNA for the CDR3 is TGTGCCTGGAGTGGGGGACTAGCGGGAGTCGGCACAGATACGCAGTATTTT. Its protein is CAWSGGLAGVGTDTQYF.

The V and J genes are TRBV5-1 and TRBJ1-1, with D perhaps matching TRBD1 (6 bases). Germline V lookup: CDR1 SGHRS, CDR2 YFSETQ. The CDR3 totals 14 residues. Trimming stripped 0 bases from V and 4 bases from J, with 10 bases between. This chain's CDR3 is CASSLAGDGTEAFF. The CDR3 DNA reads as TGCGCCAGCAGCTTGGCAGGGGATGGCACTGAAGCTTTCTTT.

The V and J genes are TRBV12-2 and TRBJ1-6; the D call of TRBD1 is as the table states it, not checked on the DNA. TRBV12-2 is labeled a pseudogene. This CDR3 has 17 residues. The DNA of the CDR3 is TGTGCAAGTCGCTTAGTCCGGGACAGGGTTAATAATTCACCCCTCCACTTT. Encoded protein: CASRLVRDRVNNSPLHF.

CDR3 bases: TGTGCCAGCAGCCCCGGGGTCTATGAGCAGTTCTTC. It translates to CASSPGVYEQFF. The chain recombines TRBV11-2 with TRBJ2-1, with a possible D match to TRBD2 (5 bases). V lost 5 bases to trimming and J lost 8 bases, with 10 bases between them. The CDR3 length is 12 residues. Germline loops: CDR1 SGHAT, CDR2 FQNNGV.

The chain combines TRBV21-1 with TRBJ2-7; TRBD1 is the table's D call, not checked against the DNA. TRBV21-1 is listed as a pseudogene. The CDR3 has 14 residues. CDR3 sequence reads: CASSYDAGAYEQYV. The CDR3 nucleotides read TGTGCCAGCAGCTACGATGCAGGGGCCTACGAGCAGTACGTC.

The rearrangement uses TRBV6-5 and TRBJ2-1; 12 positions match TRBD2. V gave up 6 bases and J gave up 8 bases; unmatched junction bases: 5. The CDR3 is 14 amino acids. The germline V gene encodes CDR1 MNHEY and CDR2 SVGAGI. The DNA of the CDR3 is TGTGCCAGCAGCCGACTAGCGGGGGTACATGAGCAGTTCTTC. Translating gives CASSRLAGVHEQFF.

The CDR3: CASSYENNEQFF. The CDR3, as DNA: TGTGCCAGCAGCTATGAAAACAATGAGCAGTTCTTC. The V gene is TRBV28, the J gene TRBJ2-1; no firm D call. V lost 6 bases and J lost 5, with 8 bases in between. Germline V CDR1 and CDR2: MDHEN, SYDVKM. The CDR3 is made up of 12 amino acids.

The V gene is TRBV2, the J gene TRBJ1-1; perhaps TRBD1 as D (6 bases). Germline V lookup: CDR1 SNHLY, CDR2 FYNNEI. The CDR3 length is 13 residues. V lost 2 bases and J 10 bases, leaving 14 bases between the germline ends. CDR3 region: CASSEQGKTGAFF. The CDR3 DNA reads TGTGCCAGCAGTGAACAGGGGAAGACGGGAGCTTTCTTT.

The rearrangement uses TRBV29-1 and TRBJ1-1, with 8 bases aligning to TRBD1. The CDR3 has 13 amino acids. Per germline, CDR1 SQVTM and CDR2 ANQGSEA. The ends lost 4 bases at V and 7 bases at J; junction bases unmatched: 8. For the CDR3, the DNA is TGCAGCGTTGCGGGGGCCAGGGGGCTTGAAGCTTTCTTT. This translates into CSVAGARGLEAFF.

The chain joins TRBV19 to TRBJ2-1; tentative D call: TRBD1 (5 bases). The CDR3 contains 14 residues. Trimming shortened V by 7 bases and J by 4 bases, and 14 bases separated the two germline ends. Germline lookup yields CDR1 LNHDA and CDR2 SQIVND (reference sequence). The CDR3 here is CASTPVQGYNEQFF. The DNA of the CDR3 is TGTGCCAGTACCCCCGTTCAGGGATACAATGAGCAGTTCTTC. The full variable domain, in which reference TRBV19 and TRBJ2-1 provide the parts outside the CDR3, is DGGITQSPKYLFRKEGQNVTLSCEQNLNHDAMYWYRQDPGQGLRLIYYSQIVNDFQKGDIAEGYSVSREKKESFPLTVTSAQKNPTAFYLCASTPVQGYNEQFFGPGTRLTVL.

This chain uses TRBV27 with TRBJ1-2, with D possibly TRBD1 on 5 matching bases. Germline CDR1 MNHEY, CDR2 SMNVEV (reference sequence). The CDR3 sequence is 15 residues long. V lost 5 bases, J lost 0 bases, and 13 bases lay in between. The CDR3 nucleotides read TGTGCCAGCAGTCCCCGGGGGTTAGCTAACTATGGCTACACCTTC. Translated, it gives CASSPRGLANYGYTF.

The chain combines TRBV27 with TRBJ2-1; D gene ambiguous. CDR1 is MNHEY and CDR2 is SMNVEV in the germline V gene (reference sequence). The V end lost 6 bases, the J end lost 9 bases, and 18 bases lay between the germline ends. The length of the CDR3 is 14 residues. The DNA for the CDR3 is TGTGCCAGCAGGTCGACCCTAGTGTCGGGTGAGCAGTTCTTC. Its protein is CASRSTLVSGEQFF.

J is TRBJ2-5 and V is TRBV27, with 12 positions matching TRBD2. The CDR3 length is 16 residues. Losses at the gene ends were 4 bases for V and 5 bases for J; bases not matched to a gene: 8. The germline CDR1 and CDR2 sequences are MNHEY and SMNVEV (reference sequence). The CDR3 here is CASSSGTSGFSETQYF. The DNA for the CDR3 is TGTGCCAGCAGTTCTGGGACTAGCGGGTTCTCGGAGACCCAGTACTTC.

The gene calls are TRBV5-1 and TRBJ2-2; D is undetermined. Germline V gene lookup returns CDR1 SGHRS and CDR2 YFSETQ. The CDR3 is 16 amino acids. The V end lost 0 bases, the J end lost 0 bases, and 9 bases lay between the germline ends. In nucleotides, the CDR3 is TGCGCCAGCAGCTTGGGTCAGACTTCGAACACCGGGGAGCTGTTTTTT. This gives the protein CASSLGQTSNTGELFF.

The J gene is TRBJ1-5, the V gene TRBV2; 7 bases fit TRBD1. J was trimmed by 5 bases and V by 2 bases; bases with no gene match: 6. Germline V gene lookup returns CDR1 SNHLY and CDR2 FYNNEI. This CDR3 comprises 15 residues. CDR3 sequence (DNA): TGTGCCAGCAGTGAACGACAGGGTAAGCATCAGCCCCAGCATTTT. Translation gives CASSERQGKHQPQHF.

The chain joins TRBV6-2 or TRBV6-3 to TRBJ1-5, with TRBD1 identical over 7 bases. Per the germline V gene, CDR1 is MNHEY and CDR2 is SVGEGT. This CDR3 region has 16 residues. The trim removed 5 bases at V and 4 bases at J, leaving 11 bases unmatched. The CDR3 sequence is CASSTGTDTSNQPQHF. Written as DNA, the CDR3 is TGTGCCAGCAGTACGGGGACAGATACCAGTAATCAGCCCCAGCATTTT.

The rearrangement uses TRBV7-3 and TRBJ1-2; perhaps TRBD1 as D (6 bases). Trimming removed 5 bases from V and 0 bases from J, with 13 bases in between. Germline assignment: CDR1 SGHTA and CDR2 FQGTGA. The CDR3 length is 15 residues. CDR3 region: CASSPGQFSNYGYTF. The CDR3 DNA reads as TGTGCCAGCAGCCCCGGACAGTTTTCTAACTATGGCTACACCTTC.

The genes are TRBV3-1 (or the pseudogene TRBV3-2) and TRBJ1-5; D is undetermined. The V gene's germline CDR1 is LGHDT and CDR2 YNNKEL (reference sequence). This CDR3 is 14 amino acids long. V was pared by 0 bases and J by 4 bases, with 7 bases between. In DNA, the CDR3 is TGTGCCAGCAGCCAAGATCAGGTTAATCAGCCCCAGCATTTT. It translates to CASSQDQVNQPQHF.

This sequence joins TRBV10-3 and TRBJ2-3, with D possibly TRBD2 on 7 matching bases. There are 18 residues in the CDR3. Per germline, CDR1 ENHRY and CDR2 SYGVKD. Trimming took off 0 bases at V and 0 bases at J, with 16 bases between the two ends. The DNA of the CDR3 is TGTGCCATCAGTGAGTCTGGCGGGGGCCTTACTAGCACAGATACGCAGTATTTT. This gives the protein CAISESGGGLTSTDTQYF.

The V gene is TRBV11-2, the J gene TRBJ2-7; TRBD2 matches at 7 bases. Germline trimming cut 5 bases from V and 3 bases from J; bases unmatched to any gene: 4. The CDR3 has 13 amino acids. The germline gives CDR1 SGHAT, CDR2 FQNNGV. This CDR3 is CASSLRTSYEQYF. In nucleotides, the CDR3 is TGTGCCAGCAGCCTTAGGACTAGCTACGAGCAGTACTTC.